These T cell receptor beta chains were read from a single sample in a study of patients and donors after allogeneic stem cell transplantation. TCRdb passed the RT-PCR reads through MiXCR, listing each CDR3 protein once. This sample has a few hundred thousand distinct CDR3 sequences, with over 12% found just once. The sample consisted of blood, either unsorted or a sorted T cell fraction (not recorded which). Source of these receptors: a human donor who was either an allogeneic HSCT recipient or a stem cell or donor lymphocyte infusion donor (not recorded which). It is not recorded whose cells these are; they may come from a transplant donor. Both conserved end residues are part of each CDR3. The order of the fields is CDR3 DNA, CDR3 protein, D gene, clone size, J gene, V gene. D genes are given only for firm matches. Some rows mark clone size as missing; the rest say once, few, many or name a class of expanded clone.

TGCGCCAGCAGCCAACTAACAGGGGTCCAGCCCCAGCATTTT	CASSQLTGVQPQHF	TRBD1	many	TRBJ1-5	TRBV4-1
TGTGCCAGCAGTTATCAGAACGGGGGCGGGCCCCAGCATTTT	CASSYQNGGGPQHF	NA	few	TRBJ1-5	TRBV6-2/TRBV6-3
TGCGCCAGCCGGACGGACAACTATGGCTACACCTTC	CASRTDNYGYTF	NA	many	TRBJ1-2	TRBV5-1
TGTGCCAGCTCCCCGCAGGTGAGGACAACTACGGGCAATGAGCAGTTCTTC	CASSPQVRTTTGNEQFF	NA	NA	TRBJ2-1	TRBV18
TGTGCCAGCAGCTTGAACAGGAACTCAGACTACACCTTC	CASSLNRNSDYTF	NA	few	TRBJ1-2	TRBV5-4
TGTGCCAGCAGTTTCAGCTTGAGGGCGCGGAACTATGGCTACACCTTC	CASSFSLRARNYGYTF	NA	few	TRBJ1-2	TRBV27
TGCGCCAGCAGCTTAGAGAGATCCTACAATGAGCAGTTCTTC	CASSLERSYNEQFF	NA	many	TRBJ2-1	TRBV5-1
TGTGCCAGCAGTTCGGACAGTCCACAGCCCCAGCATTTT	CASSSDSPQPQHF	NA	many	TRBJ1-5	TRBV12-3/TRBV12-4
TGTGCCTGGAGCCACAAAAACATTCAGTACTTC	CAWSHKNIQYF	NA	NA	TRBJ2-4	TRBV30
TGTGCCAGCGGGATGGACCAGGGGTACGTCGGGCAGTACTTC	CASGMDQGYVGQYF	NA	many	TRBJ2-7	TRBV6-2/TRBV6-3
TGTGCCAGCAGCTCGGGACGGAACTCCTACGAGCAGTACTTC	CASSSGRNSYEQYF	NA	many	TRBJ2-7	TRBV7-8
TGTGCCACCAGTGATAGGGCCCCAACTAGCGGAAGCACAGATACGCAGTATTTT	CATSDRAPTSGSTDTQYF	TRBD2	many	TRBJ2-3	TRBV24-1
TGTGCCAGCAGGGAGGGAAACACCGGGGAGCTGTTTTTT	CASREGNTGELFF	NA	few	TRBJ2-2	TRBV6-1
TGCGCCAGCAGCCAAGATGGGGGGCGCGACACCGGGGAGCTGTTTTTT	CASSQDGGRDTGELFF	NA	many	TRBJ2-2	TRBV4-3
TGTGCCAGCAGCGCCAGCGGGAGGGCCCTCTACAATGAGCAGTTCTTC	CASSASGRALYNEQFF	TRBD2	many	TRBJ2-1	TRBV9
TGTGCCACCAGCAGTGATGGGATGGGGGGGACTGAAGCTTTCTTT	CATSSDGMGGTEAFF	NA	NA	TRBJ1-1	TRBV15